The entry that follows covers one T cell receptor (beta chain) sequence. This record comes from a study of blood T cell repertoires in COVID-19. For the study at large: The United States, Italy and Spain were the sources of the acute and convalescent COVID-19 samples. The analysed material was cDNA or gDNA that came from T cells, B-cell-depleted T cells, or PBMCs.

This CDR3 has 16 residues. Germline assignment: CDR1 SGHDT and CDR2 YYEEEE. Between the trimmed V and J ends, which lost 0 bases and 2 bases, there was a span of 12 bases. Authors' analysis steps: Estimated nucleated cell counts came from reference gene primer amplification. Repertoires were generated with immunoSEQ multiplex PCR, while TCRdb's copy carries only in-frame clones and drops some. That table furnishes V, J and clone size, whereas the DNA furnished D and trimming. The sample lists 60,000 to 90,000 clones, around 83% seen once, with approximately 20% in the top ten. Sequencing input: peripheral blood. The V gene is TRBV5-6, the J gene TRBJ1-3; D gene ambiguous. The TCR sequence derives from a woman aged 45-65 years with acute or convalescent COVID-19. In DNA, the CDR3 is TGTGCCAGCAGCTTGGCCACGGCGGGAACTGGAAACACCATATATTTT. Encoded protein: CASSLATAGTGNTIYF.